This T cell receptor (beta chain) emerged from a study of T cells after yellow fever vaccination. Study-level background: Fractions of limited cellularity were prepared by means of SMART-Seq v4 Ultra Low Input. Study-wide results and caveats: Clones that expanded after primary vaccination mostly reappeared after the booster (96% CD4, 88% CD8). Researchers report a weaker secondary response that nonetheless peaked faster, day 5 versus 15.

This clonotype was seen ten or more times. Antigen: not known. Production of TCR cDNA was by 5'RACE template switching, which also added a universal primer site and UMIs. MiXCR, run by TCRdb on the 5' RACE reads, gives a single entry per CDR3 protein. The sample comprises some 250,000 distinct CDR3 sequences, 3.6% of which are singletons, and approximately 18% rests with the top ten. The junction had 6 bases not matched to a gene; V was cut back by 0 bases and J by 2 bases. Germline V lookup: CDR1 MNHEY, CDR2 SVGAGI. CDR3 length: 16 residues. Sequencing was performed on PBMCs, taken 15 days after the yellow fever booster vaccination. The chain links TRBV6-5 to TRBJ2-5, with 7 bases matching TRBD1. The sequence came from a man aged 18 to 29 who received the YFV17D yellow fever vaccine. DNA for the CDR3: TGTGCCAGCAGTTACTCATATTGGACAGGTCAAGAGACCCAGTACTTC. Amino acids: CASSYSYWTGQETQYF.